This entry is about one T cell receptor (beta chain). Its specificity is not known. This entry is derived from a study of a mutant IDH1 vaccine in newly diagnosed glioma. About the study: Patients, over weeks 1, 3, 5, 7, 11, 15, 19 and 23, received a total of eight vaccinations. Initiation of the vaccine course occurred 4-6 weeks after radiotherapy alone, or alongside temozolomide cycles.

Findings of the study overall: Immune responses induced by vaccination arose in under 95% of the patients.

TCRdb's copy holds only in-frame clones and misses some; the assay was immunoSEQ multiplex PCR. The sample holds about 38,000 clones, around three quarters seen once. The time point here: week 5, during vaccination. Vaccine doses each comprised 300 ug of mutant IDH1 20-mer peptide, with topical imiquimod. The study enrolled donors with new WHO grade 3 or 4 IDH1-mutant, ATRX-lost astrocytomas. This CDR3 region has 15 residues. With 0 bases removed from V and 4 bases from J, the gap between germline ends came to 10 bases. Germline CDR1 reads MNHEY; CDR2 reads SVGAGI. The sequence came from a man in his forties with glioma. The source material was PBMCs, sampled from a glioma patient whose treatment included an IDH1 peptide vaccine. The chain combines TRBV6-5 with TRBJ1-3, with D hard to call. CDR3 sequence reads: CASSYSGNMGNTIYF. The DNA for the CDR3 is TGTGCCAGCAGTTACTCAGGGAATATGGGAAACACCATATATTTT.